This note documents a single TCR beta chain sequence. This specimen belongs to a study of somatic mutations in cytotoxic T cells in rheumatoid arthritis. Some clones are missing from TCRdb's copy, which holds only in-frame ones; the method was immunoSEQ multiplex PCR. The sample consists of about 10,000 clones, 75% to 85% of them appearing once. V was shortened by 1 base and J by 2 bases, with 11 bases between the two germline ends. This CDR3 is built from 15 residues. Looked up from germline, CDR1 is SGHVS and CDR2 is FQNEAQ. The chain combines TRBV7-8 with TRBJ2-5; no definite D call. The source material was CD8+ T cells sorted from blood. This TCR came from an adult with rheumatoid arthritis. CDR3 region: CASSLDRAVQETQYF. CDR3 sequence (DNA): TGTGCCAGCAGCTTAGACCGGGCTGTTCAAGAGACCCAGTACTTC.